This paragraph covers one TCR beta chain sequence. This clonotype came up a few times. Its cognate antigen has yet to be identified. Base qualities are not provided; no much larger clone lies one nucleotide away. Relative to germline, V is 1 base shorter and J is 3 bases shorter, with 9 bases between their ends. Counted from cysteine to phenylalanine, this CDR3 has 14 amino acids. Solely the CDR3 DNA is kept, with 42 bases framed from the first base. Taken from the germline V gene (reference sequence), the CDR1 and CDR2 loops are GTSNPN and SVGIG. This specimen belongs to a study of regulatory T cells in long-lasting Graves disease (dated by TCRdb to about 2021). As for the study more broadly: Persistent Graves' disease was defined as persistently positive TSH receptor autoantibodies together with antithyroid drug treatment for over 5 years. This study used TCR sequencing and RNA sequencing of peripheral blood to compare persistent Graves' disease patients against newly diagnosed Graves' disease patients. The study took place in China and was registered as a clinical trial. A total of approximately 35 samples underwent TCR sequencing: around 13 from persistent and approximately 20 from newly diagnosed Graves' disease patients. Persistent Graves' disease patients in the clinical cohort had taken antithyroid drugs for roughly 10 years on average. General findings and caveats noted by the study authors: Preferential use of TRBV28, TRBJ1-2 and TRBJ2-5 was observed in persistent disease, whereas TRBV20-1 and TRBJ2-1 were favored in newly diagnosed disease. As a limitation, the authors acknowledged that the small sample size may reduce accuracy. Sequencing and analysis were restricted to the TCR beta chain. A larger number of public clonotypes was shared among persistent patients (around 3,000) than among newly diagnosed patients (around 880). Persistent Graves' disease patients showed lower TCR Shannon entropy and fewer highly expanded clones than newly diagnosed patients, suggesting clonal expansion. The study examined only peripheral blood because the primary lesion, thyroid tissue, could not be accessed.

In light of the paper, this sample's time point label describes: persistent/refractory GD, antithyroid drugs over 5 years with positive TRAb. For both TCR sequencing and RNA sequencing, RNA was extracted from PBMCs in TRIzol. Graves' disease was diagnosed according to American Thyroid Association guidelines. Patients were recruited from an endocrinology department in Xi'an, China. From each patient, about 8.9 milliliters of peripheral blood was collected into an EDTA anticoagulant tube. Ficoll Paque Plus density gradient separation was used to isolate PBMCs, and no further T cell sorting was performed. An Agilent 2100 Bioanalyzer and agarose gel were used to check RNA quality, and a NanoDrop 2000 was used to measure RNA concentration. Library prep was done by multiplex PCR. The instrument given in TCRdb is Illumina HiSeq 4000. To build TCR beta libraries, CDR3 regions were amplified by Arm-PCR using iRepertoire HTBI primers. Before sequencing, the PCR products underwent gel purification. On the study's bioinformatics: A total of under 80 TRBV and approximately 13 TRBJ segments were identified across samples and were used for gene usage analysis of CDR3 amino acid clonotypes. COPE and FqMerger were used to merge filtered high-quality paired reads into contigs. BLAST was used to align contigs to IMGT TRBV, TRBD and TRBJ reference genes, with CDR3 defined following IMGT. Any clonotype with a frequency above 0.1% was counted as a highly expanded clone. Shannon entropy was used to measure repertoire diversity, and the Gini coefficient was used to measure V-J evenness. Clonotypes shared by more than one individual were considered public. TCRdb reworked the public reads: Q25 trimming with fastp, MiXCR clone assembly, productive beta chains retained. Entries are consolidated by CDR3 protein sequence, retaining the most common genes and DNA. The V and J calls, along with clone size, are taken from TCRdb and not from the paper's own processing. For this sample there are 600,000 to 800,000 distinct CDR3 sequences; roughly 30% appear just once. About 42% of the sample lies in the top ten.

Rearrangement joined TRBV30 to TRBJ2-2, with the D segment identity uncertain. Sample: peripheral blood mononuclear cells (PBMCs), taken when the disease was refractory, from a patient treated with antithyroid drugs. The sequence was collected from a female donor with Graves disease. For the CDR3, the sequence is CAWSDRTHTGELFF. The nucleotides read TGTGCCTGGAGTGATAGGACGCACACCGGGGAGCTGTTTTTT.